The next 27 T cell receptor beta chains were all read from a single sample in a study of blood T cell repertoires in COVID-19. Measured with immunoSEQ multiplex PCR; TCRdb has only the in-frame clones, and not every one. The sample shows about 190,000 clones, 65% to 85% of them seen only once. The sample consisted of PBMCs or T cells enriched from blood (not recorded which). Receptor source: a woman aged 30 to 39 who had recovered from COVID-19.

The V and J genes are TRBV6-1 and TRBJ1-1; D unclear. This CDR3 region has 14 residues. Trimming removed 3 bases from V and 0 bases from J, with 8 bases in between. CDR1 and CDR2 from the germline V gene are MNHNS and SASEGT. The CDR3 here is CASSEVGLNTEAFF. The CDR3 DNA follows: TGTGCCAGCAGTGAGGTGGGCCTGAACACTGAAGCTTTCTTT.

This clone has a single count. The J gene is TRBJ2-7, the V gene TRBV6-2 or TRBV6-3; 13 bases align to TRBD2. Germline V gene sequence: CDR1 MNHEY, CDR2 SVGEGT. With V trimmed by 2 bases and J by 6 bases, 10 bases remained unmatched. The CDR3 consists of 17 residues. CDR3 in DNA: TGTGCCAGCAGTTACGGGTCTGCCGGGACTAGCGGGGTCGAGCAGTACGTC. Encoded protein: CASSYGSAGTSGVEQYV.

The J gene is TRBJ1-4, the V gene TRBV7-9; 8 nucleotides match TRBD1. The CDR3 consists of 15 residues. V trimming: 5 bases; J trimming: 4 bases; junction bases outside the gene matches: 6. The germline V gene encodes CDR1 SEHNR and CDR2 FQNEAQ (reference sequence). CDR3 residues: CASSLQGGINEKLFF. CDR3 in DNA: TGTGCCAGCAGCCTACAGGGGGGGATTAATGAAAAACTGTTTTTT.

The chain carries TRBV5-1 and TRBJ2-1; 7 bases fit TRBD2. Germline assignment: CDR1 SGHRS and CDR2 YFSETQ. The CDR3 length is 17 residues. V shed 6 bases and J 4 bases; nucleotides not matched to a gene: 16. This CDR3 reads CASTLAGGSGVYNEQFF. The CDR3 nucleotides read TGCGCCAGCACCTTAGCGGGCGGTAGCGGTGTTTACAATGAGCAGTTCTTC.

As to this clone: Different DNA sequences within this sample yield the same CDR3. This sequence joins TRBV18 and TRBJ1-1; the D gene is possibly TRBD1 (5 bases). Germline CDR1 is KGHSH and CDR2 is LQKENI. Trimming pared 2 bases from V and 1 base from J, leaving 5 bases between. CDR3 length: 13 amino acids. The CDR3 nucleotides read TGTGCCAGCTCACCAACAGGGAACACTGAAGCTTTCTTT. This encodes CASSPTGNTEAFF.

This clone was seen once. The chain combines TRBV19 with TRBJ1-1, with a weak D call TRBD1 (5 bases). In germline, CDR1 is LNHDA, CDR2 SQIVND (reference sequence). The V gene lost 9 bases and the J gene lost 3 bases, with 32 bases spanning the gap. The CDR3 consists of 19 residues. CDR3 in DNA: TGTGCCAGCAGAGAATCCCCACTTTGGGTAGGGGCAAAGGACACTGAAGCTTTCTTT. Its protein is CASRESPLWVGAKDTEAFF.

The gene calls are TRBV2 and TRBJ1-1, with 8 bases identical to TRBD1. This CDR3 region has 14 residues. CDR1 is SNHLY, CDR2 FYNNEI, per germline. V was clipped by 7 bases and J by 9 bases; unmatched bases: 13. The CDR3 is CASNRDPDRGKAFF. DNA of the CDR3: TGTGCCAGCAACCGGGATCCCGACAGGGGAAAAGCTTTCTTT.

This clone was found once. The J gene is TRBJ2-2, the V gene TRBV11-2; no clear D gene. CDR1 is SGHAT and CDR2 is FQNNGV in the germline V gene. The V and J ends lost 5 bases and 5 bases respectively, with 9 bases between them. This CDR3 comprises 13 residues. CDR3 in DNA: TGTGCCAGCAGCCCGGTACCGACCGGGGAGCTGTTTTTT. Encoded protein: CASSPVPTGELFF.

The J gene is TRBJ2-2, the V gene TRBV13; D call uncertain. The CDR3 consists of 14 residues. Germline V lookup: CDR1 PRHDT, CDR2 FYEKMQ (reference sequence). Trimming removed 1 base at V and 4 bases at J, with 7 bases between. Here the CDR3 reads CASSLVSSTGELFF. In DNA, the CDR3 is TGTGCCAGCAGCTTAGTTAGCAGCACCGGGGAGCTGTTTTTT. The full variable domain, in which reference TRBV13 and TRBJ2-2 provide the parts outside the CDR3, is AAGVIQSPRHLIKEKRETATLKCYPIPRHDTVYWYQQGPGQDPQFLISFYEKMQSDKGSIPDRFSAQQFSDYHSELNMSSLELGDSALYFCASSLVSSTGELFFGEGSRLTVL.

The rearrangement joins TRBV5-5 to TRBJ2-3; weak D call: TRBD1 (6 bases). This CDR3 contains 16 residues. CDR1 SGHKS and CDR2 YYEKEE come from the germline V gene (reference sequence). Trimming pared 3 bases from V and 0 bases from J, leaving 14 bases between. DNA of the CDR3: TGTGCCAGCAGCTGGCCCGGGACAACTAGCACAGATACGCAGTATTTT. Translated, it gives CASSWPGTTSTDTQYF.

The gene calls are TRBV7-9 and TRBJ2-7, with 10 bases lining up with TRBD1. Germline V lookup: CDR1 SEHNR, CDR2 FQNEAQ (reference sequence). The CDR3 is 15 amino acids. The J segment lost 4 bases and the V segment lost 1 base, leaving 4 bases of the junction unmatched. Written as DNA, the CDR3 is TGTGCCAGCAGCTTAGGACAGGGGGCGCGATACGAGCAGTACGTC. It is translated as CASSLGQGARYEQYV.

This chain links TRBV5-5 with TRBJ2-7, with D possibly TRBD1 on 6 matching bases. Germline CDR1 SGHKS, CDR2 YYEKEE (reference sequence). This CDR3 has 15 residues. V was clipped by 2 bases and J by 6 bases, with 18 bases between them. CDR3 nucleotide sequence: TGTGCCAGCAGCTTCGGGTCGGCAGGGGTCGCCGAGCAGTACTTC. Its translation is CASSFGSAGVAEQYF. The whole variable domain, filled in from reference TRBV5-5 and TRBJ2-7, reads DAGVTQSPTHLIKTRGQQVTLRCSPISGHKSVSWYQQVLGQGPQFIFQYYEKEERGRGNFPDRFSARQFPNYSSELNVNALLLGDSALYLCASSFGSAGVAEQYFGPGTRLTVT.

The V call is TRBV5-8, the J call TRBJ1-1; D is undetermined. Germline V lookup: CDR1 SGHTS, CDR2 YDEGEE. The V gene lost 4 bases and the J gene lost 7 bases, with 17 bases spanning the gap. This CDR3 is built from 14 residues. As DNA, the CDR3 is TGTGCCAGCAGCCGTGGGAGGGCCAACCGTGAAGCTTTCTTT. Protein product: CASSRGRANREAFF. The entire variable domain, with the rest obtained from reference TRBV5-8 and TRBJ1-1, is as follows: EAGVTQSPTHLIKTRGQQATLRCSPISGHTSVYWYQQALGLGLQFLLWYDEGEERNRGNFPPRFSGRQFPNYSSELNVNALELEDSALYLCASSRGRANREAFFGQGTRLTVV.

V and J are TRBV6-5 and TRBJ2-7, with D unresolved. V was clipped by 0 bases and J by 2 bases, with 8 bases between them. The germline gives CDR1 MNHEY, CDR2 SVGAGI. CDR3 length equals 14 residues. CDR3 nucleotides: TGTGCCAGCAGTTACTCGACGGCGGCCTACGAGCAGTACTTC. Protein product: CASSYSTAAYEQYF.

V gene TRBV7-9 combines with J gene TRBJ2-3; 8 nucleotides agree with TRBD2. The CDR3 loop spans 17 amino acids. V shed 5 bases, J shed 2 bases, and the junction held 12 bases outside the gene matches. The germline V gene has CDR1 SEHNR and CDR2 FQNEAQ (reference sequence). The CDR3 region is CASSTPGVAGFTDTQYF. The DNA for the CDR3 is TGTGCCAGCAGCACACCCGGGGTAGCGGGGTTCACAGATACGCAGTATTTT. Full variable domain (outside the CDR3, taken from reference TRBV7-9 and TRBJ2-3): DTGVSQNPRHKITKRGQNVTFRCDPISEHNRLYWYRQTLGQGPEFLTYFQNEAQLEKSRLLSDRFSAERPKGSFSTLEIQRTEQGDSAMYLCASSTPGVAGFTDTQYFGPGTRLTVL.

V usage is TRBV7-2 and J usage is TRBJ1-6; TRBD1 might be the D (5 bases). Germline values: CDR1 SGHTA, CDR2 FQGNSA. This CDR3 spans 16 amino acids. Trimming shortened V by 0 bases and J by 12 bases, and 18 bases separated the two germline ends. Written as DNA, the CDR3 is TGTGCCAGCAGCTTAGCCCGGACATCCGACTGGAGACCCCTCCACTTT. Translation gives CASSLARTSDWRPLHF.

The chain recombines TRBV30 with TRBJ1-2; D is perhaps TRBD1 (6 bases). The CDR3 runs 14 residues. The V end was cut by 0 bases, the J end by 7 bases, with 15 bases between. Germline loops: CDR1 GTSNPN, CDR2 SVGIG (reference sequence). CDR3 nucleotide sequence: TGTGCCTGGAGTGTCAACAGGGAATCAAGTGGCTACACCTTC. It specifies CAWSVNRESSGYTF.

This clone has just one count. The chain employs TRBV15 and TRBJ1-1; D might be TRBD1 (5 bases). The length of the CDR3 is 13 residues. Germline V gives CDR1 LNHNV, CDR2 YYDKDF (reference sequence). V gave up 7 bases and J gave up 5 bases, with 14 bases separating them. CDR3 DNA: TGTGCCACCACTAACACCGGGGGGACTGAAGCTTTCTTT. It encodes CATTNTGGTEAFF.

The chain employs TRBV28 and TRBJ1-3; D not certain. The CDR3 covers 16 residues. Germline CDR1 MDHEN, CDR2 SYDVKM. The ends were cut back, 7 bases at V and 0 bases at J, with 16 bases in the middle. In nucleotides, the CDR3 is TGTGCCAGCACATTAGCTCCAGAGAGCTCTGGAAACACCATATATTTT. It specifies CASTLAPESSGNTIYF.

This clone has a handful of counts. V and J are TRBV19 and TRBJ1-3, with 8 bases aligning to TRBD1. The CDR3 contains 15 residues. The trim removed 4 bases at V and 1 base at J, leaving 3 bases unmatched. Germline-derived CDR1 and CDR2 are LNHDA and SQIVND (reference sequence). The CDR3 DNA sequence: TGTGCCAGTAGTAATTACAGGGGGTCTGGAAACACCATATATTTT. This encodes CASSNYRGSGNTIYF.

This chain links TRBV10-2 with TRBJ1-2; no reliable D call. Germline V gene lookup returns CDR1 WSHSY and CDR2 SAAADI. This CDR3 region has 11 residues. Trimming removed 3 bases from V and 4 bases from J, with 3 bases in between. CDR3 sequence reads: CASSDGYGYTF. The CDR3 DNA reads TGCGCCAGCAGTGACGGCTATGGCTACACCTTC.

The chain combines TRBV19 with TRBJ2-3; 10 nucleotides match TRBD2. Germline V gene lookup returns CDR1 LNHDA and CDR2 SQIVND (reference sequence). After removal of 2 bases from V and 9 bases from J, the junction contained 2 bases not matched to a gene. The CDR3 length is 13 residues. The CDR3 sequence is CASSILAGVTQYF. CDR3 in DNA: TGTGCCAGTAGTATACTAGCGGGAGTCACGCAGTATTTT. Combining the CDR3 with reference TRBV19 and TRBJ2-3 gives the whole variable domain DGGITQSPKYLFRKEGQNVTLSCEQNLNHDAMYWYRQDPGQGLRLIYYSQIVNDFQKGDIAEGYSVSREKKESFPLTVTSAQKNPTAFYLCASSILAGVTQYFGPGTRLTVL.

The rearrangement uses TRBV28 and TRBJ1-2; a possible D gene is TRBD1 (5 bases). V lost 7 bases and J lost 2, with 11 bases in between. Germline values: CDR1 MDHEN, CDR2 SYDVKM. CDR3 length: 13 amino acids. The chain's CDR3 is CASTIRGNYGYTF. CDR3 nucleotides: TGTGCCAGCACCATCCGGGGGAACTATGGCTACACCTTC.

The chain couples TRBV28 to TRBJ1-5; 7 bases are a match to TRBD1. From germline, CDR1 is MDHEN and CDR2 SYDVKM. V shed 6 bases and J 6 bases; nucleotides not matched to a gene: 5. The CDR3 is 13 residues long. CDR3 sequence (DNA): TGTGCCAGCAGATCGACAGGGACTCAGCCCCAGCATTTT. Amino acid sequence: CASRSTGTQPQHF.

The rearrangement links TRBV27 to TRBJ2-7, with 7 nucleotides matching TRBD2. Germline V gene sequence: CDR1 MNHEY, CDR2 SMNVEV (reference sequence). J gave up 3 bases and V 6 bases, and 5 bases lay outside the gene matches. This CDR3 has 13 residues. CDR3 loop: CASSVGGGYEQYF. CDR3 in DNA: TGTGCCAGCAGCGTTGGGGGGGGCTACGAGCAGTACTTC.

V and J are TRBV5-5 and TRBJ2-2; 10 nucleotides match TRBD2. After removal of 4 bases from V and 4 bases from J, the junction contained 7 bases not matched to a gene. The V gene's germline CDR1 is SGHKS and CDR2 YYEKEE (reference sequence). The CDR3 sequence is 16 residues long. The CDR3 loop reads CASSPQRGGRTGELFF. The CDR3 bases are TGTGCCAGCAGCCCACAGCGGGGGGGCCGCACCGGGGAGCTGTTTTTT.

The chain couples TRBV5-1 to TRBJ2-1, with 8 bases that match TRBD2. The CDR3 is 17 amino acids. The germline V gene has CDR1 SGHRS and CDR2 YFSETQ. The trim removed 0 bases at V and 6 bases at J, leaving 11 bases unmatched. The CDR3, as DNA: TGCGCCAGCAGCTTGGATGTTGTTGGGACTAGGGGCAATGAGCAGTTCTTC. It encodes CASSLDVVGTRGNEQFF. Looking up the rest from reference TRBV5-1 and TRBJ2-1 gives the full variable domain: KAGVTQTPRYLIKTRGQQVTLSCSPISGHRSVSWYQQTPGQGLQFLFEYFSETQRNKGNFPGRFSGRQFSNSRSEMNVSTLELGDSALYLCASSLDVVGTRGNEQFFGPGTRLTVL.